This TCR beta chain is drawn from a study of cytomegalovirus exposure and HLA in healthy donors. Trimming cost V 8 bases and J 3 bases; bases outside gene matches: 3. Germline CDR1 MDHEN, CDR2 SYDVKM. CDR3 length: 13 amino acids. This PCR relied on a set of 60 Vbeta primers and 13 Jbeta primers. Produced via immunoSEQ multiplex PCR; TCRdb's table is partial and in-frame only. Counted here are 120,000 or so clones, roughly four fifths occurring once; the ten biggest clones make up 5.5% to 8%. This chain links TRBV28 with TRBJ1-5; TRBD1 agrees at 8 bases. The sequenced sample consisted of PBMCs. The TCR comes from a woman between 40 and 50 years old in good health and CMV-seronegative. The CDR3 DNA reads TGTGCCAGCGAGACAGGGGTCAATCAGCCCCAGCATTTT. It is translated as CASETGVNQPQHF.